This TCR beta chain was captured by sequencing in a study of control samples from healthy donors and cancer patients. The CDR3 is 13 residues long. CDR1 and CDR2 from the germline V gene are SNHLY and FYNNEI. Trimming pared 2 bases from V and 5 bases from J, leaving 7 bases between. Profiling relied on immunoSEQ multiplex PCR, and the TCRdb table lists in-frame clones only, not all of them. Among around 120,000 clones listed, around 93% were seen once. V is TRBV2 and J is TRBJ1-5; D gene ambiguous. The sequence came from a man aged 50-59 years with head and neck cancer. Sequenced sample: PBMCs. DNA of the CDR3: TGTGCCAGCAGTGAACGGAGGGATCAGCCCCAGCATTTT. Amino acids: CASSERRDQPQHF.